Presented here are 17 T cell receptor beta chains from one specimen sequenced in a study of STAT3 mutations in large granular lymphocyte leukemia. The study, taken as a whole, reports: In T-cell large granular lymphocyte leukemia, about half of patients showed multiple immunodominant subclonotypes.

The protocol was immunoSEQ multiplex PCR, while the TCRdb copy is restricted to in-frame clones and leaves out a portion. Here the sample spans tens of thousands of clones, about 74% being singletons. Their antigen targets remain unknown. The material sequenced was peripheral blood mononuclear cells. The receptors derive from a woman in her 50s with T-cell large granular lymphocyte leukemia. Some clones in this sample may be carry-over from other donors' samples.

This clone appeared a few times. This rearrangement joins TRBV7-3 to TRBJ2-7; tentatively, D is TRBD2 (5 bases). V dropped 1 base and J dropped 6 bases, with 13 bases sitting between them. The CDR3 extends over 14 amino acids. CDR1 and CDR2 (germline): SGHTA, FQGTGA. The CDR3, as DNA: TGTGCCAGCAGCTTAAATCCGAGCCGGGGCGAGCAGTACTTC. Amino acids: CASSLNPSRGEQYF.

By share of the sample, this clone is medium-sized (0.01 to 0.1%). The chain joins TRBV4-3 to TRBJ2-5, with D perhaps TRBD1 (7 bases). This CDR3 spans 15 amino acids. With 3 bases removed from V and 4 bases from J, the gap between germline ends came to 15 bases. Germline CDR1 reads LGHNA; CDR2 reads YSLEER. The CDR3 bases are TGCGCCAGCAGCCAGCGGGACAGCCGGGGAGAGACCCAGTACTTC. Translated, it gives CASSQRDSRGETQYF.

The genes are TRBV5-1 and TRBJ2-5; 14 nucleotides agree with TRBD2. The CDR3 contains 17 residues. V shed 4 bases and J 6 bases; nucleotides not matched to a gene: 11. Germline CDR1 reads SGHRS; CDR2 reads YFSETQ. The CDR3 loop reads CASSLVAGLAGGKTQYF. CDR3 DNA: TGCGCCAGCAGCCTAGTTGCAGGACTAGCGGGAGGAAAGACCCAGTACTTC.

The CDR3 DNA is TGCAGTGTCACCGGAGATGGTGAGCAGTTCTTC. It specifies CSVTGDGEQFF. The rearrangement uses TRBV20-1 and TRBJ2-1; D uncertain. CDR1 is DFQATT, CDR2 SNEGSKA, per germline (reference sequence). Trimming removed 7 bases from V and 9 bases from J, with 13 bases in between. The CDR3 consists of 11 residues.

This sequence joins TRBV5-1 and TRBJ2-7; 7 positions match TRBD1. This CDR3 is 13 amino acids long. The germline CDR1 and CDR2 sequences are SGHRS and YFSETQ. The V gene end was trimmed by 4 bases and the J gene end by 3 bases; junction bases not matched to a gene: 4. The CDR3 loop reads CASSHRDSYEQYF. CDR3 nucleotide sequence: TGCGCCAGCAGCCACCGGGACAGCTACGAGCAGTACTTC. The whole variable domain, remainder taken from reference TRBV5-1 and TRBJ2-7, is KAGVTQTPRYLIKTRGQQVTLSCSPISGHRSVSWYQQTPGQGLQFLFEYFSETQRNKGNFPGRFSGRQFSNSRSEMNVSTLELGDSALYLCASSHRDSYEQYFGPGTRLTVT.

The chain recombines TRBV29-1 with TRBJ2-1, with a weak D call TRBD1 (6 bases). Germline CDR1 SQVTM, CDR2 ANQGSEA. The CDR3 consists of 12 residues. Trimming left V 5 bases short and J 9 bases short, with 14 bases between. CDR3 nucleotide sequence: TGCAGCGTTACCCGACAGGCCCGTGAGCAGTTCTTC. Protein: CSVTRQAREQFF.

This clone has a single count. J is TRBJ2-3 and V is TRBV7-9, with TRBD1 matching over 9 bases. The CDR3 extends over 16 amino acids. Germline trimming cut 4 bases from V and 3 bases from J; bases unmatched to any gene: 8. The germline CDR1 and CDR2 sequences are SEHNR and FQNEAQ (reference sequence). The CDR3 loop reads CASSSRQGDVTDTQYF. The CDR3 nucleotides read TGTGCCAGCAGCTCCAGACAGGGGGATGTGACAGATACGCAGTATTTT.

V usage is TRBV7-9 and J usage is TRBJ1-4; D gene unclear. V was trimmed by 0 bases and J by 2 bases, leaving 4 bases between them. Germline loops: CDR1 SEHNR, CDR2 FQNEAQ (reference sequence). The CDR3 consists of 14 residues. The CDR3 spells CASSLAGTNEKLFF. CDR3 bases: TGTGCCAGCAGCTTAGCGGGGACTAATGAAAAACTGTTTTTT. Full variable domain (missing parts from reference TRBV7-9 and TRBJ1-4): DTGVSQNPRHKITKRGQNVTFRCDPISEHNRLYWYRQTLGQGPEFLTYFQNEAQLEKSRLLSDRFSAERPKGSFSTLEIQRTEQGDSAMYLCASSLAGTNEKLFFGSGTQLSVL.

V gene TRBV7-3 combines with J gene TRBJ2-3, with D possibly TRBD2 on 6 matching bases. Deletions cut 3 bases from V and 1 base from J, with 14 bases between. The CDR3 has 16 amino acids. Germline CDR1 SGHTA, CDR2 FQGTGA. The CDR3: CASSLAGGAGTDTQYF. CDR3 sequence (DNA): TGTGCCAGCAGCTTGGCGGGCGGGGCGGGCACAGATACGCAGTATTTT.

CDR3 sequence: CASSSNYGYTF. The DNA for the CDR3 is TGTGCCAGCAGTTCCAACTATGGCTACACCTTC. The rearrangement uses TRBV28 and TRBJ1-2; D is undetermined. The length of the CDR3 is 11 residues. The germline V gene encodes CDR1 MDHEN and CDR2 SYDVKM. Trimming removed 4 bases from V and 2 bases from J, with 2 bases in between.

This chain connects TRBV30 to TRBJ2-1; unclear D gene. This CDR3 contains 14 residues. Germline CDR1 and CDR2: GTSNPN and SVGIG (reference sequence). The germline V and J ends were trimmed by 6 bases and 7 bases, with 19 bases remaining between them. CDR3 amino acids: CACHGPKPGNEQFF. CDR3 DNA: TGTGCCTGCCATGGGCCAAAACCTGGAAATGAGCAGTTCTTC.

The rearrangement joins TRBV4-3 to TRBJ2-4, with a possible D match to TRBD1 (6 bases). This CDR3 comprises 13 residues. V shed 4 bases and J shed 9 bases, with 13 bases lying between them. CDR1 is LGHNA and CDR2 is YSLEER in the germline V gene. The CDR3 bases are TGCGCCAGCAGCCTATACAGGGAAGGCATTCAGTACTTC. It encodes CASSLYREGIQYF.

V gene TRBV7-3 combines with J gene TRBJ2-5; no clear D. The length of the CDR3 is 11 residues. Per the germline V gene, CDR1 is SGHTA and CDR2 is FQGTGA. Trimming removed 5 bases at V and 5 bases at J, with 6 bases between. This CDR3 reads CASSDGETQYF. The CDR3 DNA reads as TGTGCCAGCAGCGACGGGGAGACCCAGTACTTC.

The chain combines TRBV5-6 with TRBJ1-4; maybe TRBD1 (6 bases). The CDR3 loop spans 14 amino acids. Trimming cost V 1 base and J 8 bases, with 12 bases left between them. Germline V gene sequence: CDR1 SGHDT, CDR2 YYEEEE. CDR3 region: CASSLWGAREKLFF. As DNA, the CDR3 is TGTGCCAGCAGCTTGTGGGGGGCCCGGGAAAAACTGTTTTTT.

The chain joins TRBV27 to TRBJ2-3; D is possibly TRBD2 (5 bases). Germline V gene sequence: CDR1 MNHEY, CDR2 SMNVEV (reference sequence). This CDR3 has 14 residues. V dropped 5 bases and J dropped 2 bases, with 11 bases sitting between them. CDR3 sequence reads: CASSPSGFTDTQYF. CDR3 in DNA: TGTGCCAGCAGTCCTTCGGGGTTCACAGATACGCAGTATTTT.

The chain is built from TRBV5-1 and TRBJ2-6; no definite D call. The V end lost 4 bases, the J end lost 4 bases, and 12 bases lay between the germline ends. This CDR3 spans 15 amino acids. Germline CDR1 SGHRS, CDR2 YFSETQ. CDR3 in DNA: TGCGCCAGCAGCGCGGCCCCGGTCGGGGCCAACGTCCTGACTTTC. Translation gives CASSAAPVGANVLTF.

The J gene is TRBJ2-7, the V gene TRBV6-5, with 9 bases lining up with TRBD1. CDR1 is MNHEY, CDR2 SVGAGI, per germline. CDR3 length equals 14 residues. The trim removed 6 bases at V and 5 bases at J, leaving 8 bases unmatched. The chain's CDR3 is CASREDRGVHEQYF. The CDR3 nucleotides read TGTGCCAGCAGAGAGGACAGGGGAGTCCACGAGCAGTACTTC.